This T cell receptor (beta chain) appears in the sequencing data of a study of cytomegalovirus exposure and HLA in healthy donors. Study-level findings and limits: Further analysis was carried out later, and it showed several of the most significant clusters appearing linked to common viral pathogens. It is likely that the observed cluster of highly shared sequence variants was a sequencing artifact. Later genetic work tied a missense DCLRE1C variant to beta-chain V and J trimming. TRBV6-2, TRBV6-3 and other indistinguishable V segments were excluded.

Details on this clone: Its antigen is currently unknown.

Use of 60 Vbeta and 13 Jbeta primers characterized the PCR. Profiled with immunoSEQ multiplex PCR; TCRdb holds only in-frame clones, not every one. Among some 150,000 clones listed, roughly 79% were seen once. Trimming cost V 3 bases and J 3 bases; bases outside gene matches: 4. From germline, CDR1 is SGHDN and CDR2 FVKESK. This CDR3 is 14 amino acids long. Input material: PBMCs. This clonotype originated in a woman aged 50 to 65 in good health and CMV-seronegative. The rearrangement joins TRBV14 to TRBJ2-7, with 8 bases matching TRBD1. The CDR3 protein is CASSQKTGVYEQYF. The CDR3 nucleotides read TGTGCCAGCAGCCAGAAGACAGGGGTCTACGAGCAGTACTTC.